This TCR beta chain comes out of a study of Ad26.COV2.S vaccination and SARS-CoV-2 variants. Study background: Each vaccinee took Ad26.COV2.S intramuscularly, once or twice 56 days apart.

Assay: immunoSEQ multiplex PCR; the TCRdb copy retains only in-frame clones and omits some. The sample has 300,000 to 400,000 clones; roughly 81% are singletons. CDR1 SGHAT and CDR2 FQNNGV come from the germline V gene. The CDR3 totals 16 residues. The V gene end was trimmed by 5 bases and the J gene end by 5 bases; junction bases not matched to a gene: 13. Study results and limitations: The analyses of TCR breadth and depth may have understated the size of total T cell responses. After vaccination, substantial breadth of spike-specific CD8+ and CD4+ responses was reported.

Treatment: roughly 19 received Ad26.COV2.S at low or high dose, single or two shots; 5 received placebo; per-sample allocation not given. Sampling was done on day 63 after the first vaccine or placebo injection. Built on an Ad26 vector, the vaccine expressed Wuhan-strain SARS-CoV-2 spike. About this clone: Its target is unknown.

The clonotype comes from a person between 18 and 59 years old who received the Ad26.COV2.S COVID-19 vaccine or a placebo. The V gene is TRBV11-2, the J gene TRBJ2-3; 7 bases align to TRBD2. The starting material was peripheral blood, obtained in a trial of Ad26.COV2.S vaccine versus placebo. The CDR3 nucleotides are TGTGCCAGCAGCGGAGGGACTATTCGGGTGCTAGATACGCAGTATTTT. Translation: CASSGGTIRVLDTQYF.